One and the same sample provided the 10 T cell receptor beta chains below, sequenced in a study of T cells after yellow fever vaccination. TCRdb analysed the 5' RACE reads with MiXCR anew, one entry per CDR3 protein. The table has more than 300,000 distinct CDR3 sequences, about 6.9% seen once. The starting material was PBMCs, obtained more than 35 days after the first yellow fever vaccination. The receptors stem from a man between 18 and 35 years old who received the YFV17D yellow fever vaccine.

This clonotype was recorded many times. The rearrangement uses TRBV14 and TRBJ2-2; 9 nucleotides align to TRBD2. V gave up 2 bases and J gave up 5 bases; unmatched junction bases: 12. Germline V gene sequence: CDR1 SGHDN, CDR2 FVKESK. The CDR3 has 18 amino acids. CDR3 region: CASSQTRGGLSRTGELFF. CDR3 nucleotides: TGTGCCAGCAGCCAAACGCGGGGGGGCCTGAGTAGGACCGGGGAGCTGTTTTTT.

This clonotype was picked up a small number of times. The chain carries TRBV27 and TRBJ2-3; 8 positions match TRBD2. V was clipped by 5 bases and J by 9 bases; unmatched bases: 7. Germline CDR1 reads MNHEY; CDR2 reads SMNVEV (reference sequence). The CDR3 sequence is 13 residues long. CDR3 coding DNA: TGTGCCAGCAGTCCAGGACTAGCTCCGACGCAGTATTTT. Its translation is CASSPGLAPTQYF.

This sequence joins TRBV15 and TRBJ1-1, with D unclear. V dropped 0 bases and J dropped 6 bases, with 14 bases sitting between them. The germline CDR1 and CDR2 sequences are LNHNV and YYDKDF (reference sequence). CDR3 size: 15 residues. CDR3 in amino acids: CATSRDKSEVAEAFF. The CDR3, as DNA: TGTGCCACCAGCAGAGATAAGTCAGAGGTCGCTGAAGCTTTCTTT.

This clonotype was found many times. The V gene is TRBV20-1, the J gene TRBJ1-2, with D possibly TRBD1 on 5 matching bases. The germline V and J ends were trimmed by 0 bases and 4 bases, with 15 bases remaining between them. This CDR3 has 15 amino acids. The germline V gene has CDR1 DFQATT and CDR2 SNEGSKA (reference sequence). This chain's CDR3 is CSARDQGEIFYGYTF. Here the CDR3 DNA reads TGCAGTGCTAGAGATCAAGGGGAGATCTTCTATGGCTACACCTTC.

The table lists this clonotype with a few counts. The chain has TRBV6-5 and TRBJ2-5, with D maybe TRBD2 (6 bases). V lost 1 base, J lost 4 bases, and 13 bases lay in between. Germline lookup yields CDR1 MNHEY and CDR2 SVGAGI. CDR3 length equals 15 residues. CDR3 region: CASSYYGGRGETQYF. The CDR3 region has the DNA TGTGCCAGCAGTTACTACGGGGGTAGAGGAGAGACCCAGTACTTC.

This clonotype turned up a few times. The chain employs TRBV7-9 and TRBJ2-2; D not certain. Germline lookup yields CDR1 SEHNR and CDR2 FQNEAQ (reference sequence). CDR3 length: 11 residues. V lost 8 bases and J lost 7, with 8 bases in between. CDR3 loop: CASLGFGELFF. The CDR3 DNA follows: TGTGCCAGCTTAGGATTCGGGGAGCTGTTTTTT.

V usage is TRBV7-2 and J usage is TRBJ2-7, with 10 bases identical to TRBD1. Germline V gene data show CDR1 as SGHTA and CDR2 as FQGNSA. CDR3 length: 14 residues. V shed 3 bases, J shed 6 bases, and the junction held 5 bases outside the gene matches. The CDR3 is CASSFRDRGSEQYF. CDR3 bases: TGTGCCAGCAGCTTCCGGGACAGGGGTTCCGAGCAGTACTTC. Full variable domain (outside the CDR3, taken from reference TRBV7-2 and TRBJ2-7): GAGVSQSPSNKVTEKGKDVELRCDPISGHTALYWYRQSLGQGLEFLIYFQGNSAPDKSGLPSDRFSAERTGGSVSTLTIQRTQQEDSAVYLCASSFRDRGSEQYFGPGTRLTVT.

In this sample, this clonotype turned up a few times. The chain couples TRBV5-5 to TRBJ1-1; a possible D gene is TRBD1 (5 bases). The V gene lost 4 bases and the J gene lost 2 bases, with 12 bases spanning the gap. CDR3 length: 14 residues. From germline, CDR1 is SGHKS and CDR2 YYEKEE (reference sequence). CDR3 sequence reads: CASSGGTANTEAFF. The CDR3 DNA reads TGTGCCAGCAGCGGCGGGACCGCAAACACTGAAGCTTTCTTT.

The chain links TRBV18 to TRBJ2-7, with TRBD2 matching 9 bases. The trim removed 2 bases at V and 3 bases at J, leaving 5 bases unmatched. The germline gives CDR1 KGHSH, CDR2 LQKENI. The CDR3 runs 15 residues. The CDR3 is CASSPGVAGVYEQYF. The CDR3 nucleotides read TGTGCCAGCTCACCAGGAGTAGCGGGAGTCTACGAGCAGTACTTC. Using reference TRBV18 and TRBJ2-7 for the parts outside the CDR3, the full variable domain is NAGVMQNPRHLVRRRGQEARLRCSPMKGHSHVYWYRQLPEEGLKFMVYLQKENIIDESGMPKERFSAEFPKEGPSILRIQQVVRGDSAAYFCASSPGVAGVYEQYFGPGTRLTVT.

This clonotype was found a few times. The CDR3 nucleotides are TGTGCCAGCAGTTACTCGCCAGCTAACTATGGCTACACCTTC. It encodes CASSYSPANYGYTF. The V call is TRBV6-5, the J call TRBJ1-2; D is undetermined. V lost 0 bases and J 0 bases, leaving 5 bases between the germline ends. Germline-derived CDR1 and CDR2 are MNHEY and SVGAGI. This CDR3 spans 14 amino acids.